This TCR beta chain was sequenced for a study of human T cells and chemical hapten exposure. Turning to the study itself: 2% DPC was applied to approximately 2 cm by approximately 2 cm of upper inner arm skin for sensitization. Findings and caveats of the study: Among expanded TCRs, significantly more large CDR3 similarity clusters formed than among controls.

Time point meaning: patch test 3, about 24 weeks after DPC sensitization. Treatment specified: therapeutic diphenylcyclopropenone sensitization with weekly scalp DPC. TCRdb re-called the RACE reads through MiXCR, storing one row per CDR3 protein. Among roughly 100,000 distinct CDR3 sequences listed, under 40% were seen once. Points on this clonotype: The antigen remains unidentified.

The CDR3 length is 17 residues. Germline assignment: CDR1 MNHEY and CDR2 SVGAGI. Trimming removed 7 bases from V and 0 bases from J, with 22 bases in between. The chain recombines TRBV6-5 with TRBJ2-7, with D tentatively TRBD2 (6 bases). Sequenced material: whole blood, taken in connection with sensitization to the hapten diphenylcyclopropenone (DPC). This sequence originates from a middle-aged man with alopecia areata. Some clones in this sample may be carry-over from other donors' samples. The CDR3 region has the DNA TGTGCCAGCACCCGAAATGGTAGCGGTAATAGCTCCTACGAGCAGTACGTC. Protein product: CASTRNGSGNSSYEQYV.